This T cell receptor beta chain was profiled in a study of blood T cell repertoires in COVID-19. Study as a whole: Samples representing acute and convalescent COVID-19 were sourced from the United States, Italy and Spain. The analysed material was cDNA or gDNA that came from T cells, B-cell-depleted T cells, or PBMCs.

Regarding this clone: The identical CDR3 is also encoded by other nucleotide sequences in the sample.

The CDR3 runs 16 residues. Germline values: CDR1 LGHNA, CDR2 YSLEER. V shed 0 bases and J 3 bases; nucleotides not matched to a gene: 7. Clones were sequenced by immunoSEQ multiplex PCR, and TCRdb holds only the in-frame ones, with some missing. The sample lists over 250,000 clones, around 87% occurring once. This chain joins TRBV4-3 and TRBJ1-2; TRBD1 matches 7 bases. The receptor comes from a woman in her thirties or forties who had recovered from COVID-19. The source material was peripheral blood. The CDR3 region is CASSQDSGGLDYGYTF. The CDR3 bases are TGCGCCAGCAGCCAAGATTCAGGGGGGCTGGACTATGGCTACACCTTC.